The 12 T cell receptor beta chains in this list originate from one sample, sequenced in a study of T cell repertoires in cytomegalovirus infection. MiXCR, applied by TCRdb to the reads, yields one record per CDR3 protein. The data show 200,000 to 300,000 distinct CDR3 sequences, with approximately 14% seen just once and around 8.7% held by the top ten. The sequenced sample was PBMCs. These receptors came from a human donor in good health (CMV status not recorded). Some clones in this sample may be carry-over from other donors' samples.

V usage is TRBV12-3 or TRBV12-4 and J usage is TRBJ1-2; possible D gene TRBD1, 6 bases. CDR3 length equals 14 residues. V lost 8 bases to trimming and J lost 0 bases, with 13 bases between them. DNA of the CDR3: TGTGCCAGCCGTCAACAGGGTTCTAACTATGGCTACACCTTC. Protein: CASRQQGSNYGYTF.

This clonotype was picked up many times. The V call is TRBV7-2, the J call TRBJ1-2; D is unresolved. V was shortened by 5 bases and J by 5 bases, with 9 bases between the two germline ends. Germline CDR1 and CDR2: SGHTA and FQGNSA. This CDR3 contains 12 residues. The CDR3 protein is CASSRTAYGYTF. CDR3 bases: TGTGCCAGCAGCAGGACGGCGTATGGCTACACCTTC.

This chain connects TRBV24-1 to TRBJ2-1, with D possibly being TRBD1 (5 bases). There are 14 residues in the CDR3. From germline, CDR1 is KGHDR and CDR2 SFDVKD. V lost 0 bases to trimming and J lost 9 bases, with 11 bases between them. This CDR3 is CATSDLAGSPEQFF. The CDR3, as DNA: TGTGCCACCAGTGATTTGGCAGGGTCCCCTGAGCAGTTCTTC.

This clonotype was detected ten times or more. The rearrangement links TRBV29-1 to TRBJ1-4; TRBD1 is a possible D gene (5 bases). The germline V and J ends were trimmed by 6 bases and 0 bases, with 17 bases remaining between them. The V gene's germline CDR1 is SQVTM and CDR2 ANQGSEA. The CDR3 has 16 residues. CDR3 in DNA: TGCAGCGTCACGGCAGGGAAGTCAACAACTAATGAAAAACTGTTTTTT. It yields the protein CSVTAGKSTTNEKLFF. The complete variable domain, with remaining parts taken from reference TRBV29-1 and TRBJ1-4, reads SAVISQKPSRDICQRGTSLTIQCQVDSQVTMMFWYRQQPGQSLTLIATANQGSEATYESGFVIDKFPISRPNLTFSTLTVSNMSPEDSSIYLCSVTAGKSTTNEKLFFGSGTQLSVL.

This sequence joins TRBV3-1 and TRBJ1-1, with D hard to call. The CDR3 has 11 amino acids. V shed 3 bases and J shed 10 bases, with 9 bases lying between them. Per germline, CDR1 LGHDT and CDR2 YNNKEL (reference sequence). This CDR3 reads CASSQGSAAFF. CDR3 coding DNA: TGTGCCAGCAGCCAGGGAAGCGCAGCTTTCTTT.

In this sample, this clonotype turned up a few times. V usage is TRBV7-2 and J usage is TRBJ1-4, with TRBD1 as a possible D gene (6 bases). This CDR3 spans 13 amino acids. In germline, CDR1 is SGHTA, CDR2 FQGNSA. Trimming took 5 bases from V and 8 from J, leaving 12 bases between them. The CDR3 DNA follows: TGTGCCAGCAGCCGGGACATCCGGGAAAAACTGTTTTTT. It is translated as CASSRDIREKLFF.

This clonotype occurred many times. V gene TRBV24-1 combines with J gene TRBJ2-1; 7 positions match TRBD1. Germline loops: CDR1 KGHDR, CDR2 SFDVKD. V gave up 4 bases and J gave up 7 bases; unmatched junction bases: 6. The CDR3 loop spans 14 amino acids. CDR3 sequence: CATSERRQGNEQFF. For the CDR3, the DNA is TGTGCCACCAGTGAGAGACGACAGGGAAATGAGCAGTTCTTC.

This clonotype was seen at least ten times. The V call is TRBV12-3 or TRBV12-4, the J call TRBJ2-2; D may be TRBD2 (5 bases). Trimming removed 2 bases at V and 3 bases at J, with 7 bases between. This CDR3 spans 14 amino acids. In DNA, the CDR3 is TGTGCCAGCAGTTTAACGGAGGACACCGGGGAGCTGTTTTTT. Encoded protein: CASSLTEDTGELFF.

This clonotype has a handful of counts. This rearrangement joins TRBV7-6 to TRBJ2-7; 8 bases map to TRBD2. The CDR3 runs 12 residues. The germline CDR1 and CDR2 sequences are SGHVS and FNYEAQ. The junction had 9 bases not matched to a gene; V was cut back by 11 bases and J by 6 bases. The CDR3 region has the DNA TGTGCCGGGGCGGGGGGCCGTCCCGAGCAGTACTTC. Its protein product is CAGAGGRPEQYF.

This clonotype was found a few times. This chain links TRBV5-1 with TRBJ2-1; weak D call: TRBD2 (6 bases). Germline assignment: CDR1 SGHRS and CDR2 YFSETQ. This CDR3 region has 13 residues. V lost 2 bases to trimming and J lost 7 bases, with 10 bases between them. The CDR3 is CASSLPGLNEQFF. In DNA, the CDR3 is TGCGCCAGCAGCTTACCGGGACTTAATGAGCAGTTCTTC.

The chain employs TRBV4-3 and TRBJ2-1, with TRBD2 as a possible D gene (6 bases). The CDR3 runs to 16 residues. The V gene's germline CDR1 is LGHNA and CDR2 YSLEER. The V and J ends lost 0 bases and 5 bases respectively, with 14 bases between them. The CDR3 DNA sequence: TGCGCCAGCAGCCAAGAGAAGGACTACCTAAACAATGAGCAGTTCTTC. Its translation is CASSQEKDYLNNEQFF.

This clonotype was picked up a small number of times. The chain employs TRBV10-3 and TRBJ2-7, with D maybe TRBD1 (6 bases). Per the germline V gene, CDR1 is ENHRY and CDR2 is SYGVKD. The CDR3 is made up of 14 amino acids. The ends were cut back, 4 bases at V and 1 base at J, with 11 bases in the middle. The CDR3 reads CAISGETGSYEQYF. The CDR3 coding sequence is TGTGCCATCAGTGGGGAGACAGGTTCCTACGAGCAGTACTTC.